The T cell receptor beta chain under discussion was sequenced for a study of identifying expanded T cells in peripheral blood. Study-wide results and caveats: About 1.2 clones differed between technical replicates, versus about 16 and 19 over time. Variance in clone template counts between roughly two-week samples significantly increased with total template count across all healthy donors.

Collection occurred without any documented infections or immune events in donors. With regard to this clone: Its specificity is not known.

V dropped 0 bases and J dropped 8; count of bases not matched to a gene: 0. The germline V gene has CDR1 SGHRS and CDR2 YFSETQ. The CDR3 sequence is 14 residues long. Sequenced by immunoSEQ multiplex PCR; TCRdb stores in-frame clones only, minus some. The sample records under 70,000 clones, roughly 86% being singletons. V and J are TRBV5-1 and TRBJ1-4; 11 bases align to TRBD1. The sample was blood. The origin of this receptor is a person aged 18-70 years in good health. The DNA of the CDR3 is TGCGCCAGCAGCTTGGGGACAGGGGGCGAAAAACTGTTTTTT. Encoded protein: CASSLGTGGEKLFF.